What follows describes a single TCR beta chain. What antigen it recognizes has not been identified. One base away there is no much larger clone; base qualities are not given. The source of the sample is a study of T cell responses to AZD1222 COVID-19 vaccine (dated by TCRdb to the early 2020s). Regarding the study in general: TCR sequencing covered fewer than 250 trial participants: approximately 200 given two doses of AZD1222 and 26 given two doses of MenACWY control vaccine. Trial participants were enrolled by age into 18-55, 56-69 and 70-plus year subgroups, with about 150, 28 and 57 TCR-sequenced participants respectively.

The time point label on this specimen signifies: about 28 days (+/-7) after the second vaccine dose. Because spike-specific TCR depth and breadth did not differ between the two schedules, AZD1222 recipients who got a second dose at roughly 4 weeks were pooled with those who got a second dose at roughly 12 weeks. The vaccinee samples were drawn from two UK trials, COV001 and COV002, one of which was a single-blind randomized controlled phase 2/3 trial testing AZD1222 (ChAdOx1 nCoV-19) in healthy adults. For TCRbeta chain sequencing, PBMC samples from trial participants were taken at day 0 and at day 28 after the second dose. The CDR3 regions of human TCRbeta chains were analyzed by immunosequencing. The paper's processing steps were these. TCRs in the repertoires were compared against a reference library of SARS-CoV-2-specific TCRs that had been generated with the MIRA antigen-specificity platform. Breadth was defined as the fraction of unique TCRs that were SARS-CoV-2-associated. Depth was defined as the fraction of total T cells that were SARS-CoV-2-associated. Each spike-specific TCR was assigned to its reactive spike region and to a CD4 or CD8 class using the MIRA data. Log10-transformed breadth and depth values were compared by one-way ANOVA with Sidak's multiple comparisons tests. TCRdb holds this immuneACCESS table with in-frame rearrangements only. Some clones are missing; in checked studies, unresolved V genes explain under half, and the rest has no known cause. V, J and clone size are taken as reported in that table, and D and trimming were inferred from the DNA itself. This sample is represented by fewer than 150,000 clones; 88% of them were singletons. About 3.4% of the sample rests with the top ten.

Beyond this particular receptor, the publication reports: Participants were mostly white British, with more females than males. The authors suggested clonal diversity may have been underestimated. CD4 TCRs associated with the vaccine covered the entire spike protein, and the dominant responses were in regions 160-218 and 743-854. Because no day 14 peak-response samples were available, repertoires were characterized only after the peak T cell response. Conclusions about previously exposed vaccinees were limited because only 6 or 7 AZD1222 recipients were SARS-CoV-2 seropositive at baseline. Reportedly, almost half of the unique spike-specific TCRs recognized epitopes lying outside the regions that are mutated in the B.1.351 and B.1.1.7 variants. After two AZD1222 doses, both the breadth and the depth of spike-specific TCRs were significantly higher than at day 0 and than in MenACWY recipients. The 56-69-year group was small, and its depth increase did not reach significance, likely because of low power.

Clipping removes 3 bases from V and 4 bases from J, with 3 as the unmatched junction base count. From the cysteine up to the phenylalanine, the CDR3 has a length of 15 residues. Here the CDR3 DNA is all that survives: 45 bases in frame from base 1. Based on the germline V gene (reference sequence), the CDR1 and CDR2 sequences are LNHNV and YYDKDF. The chain couples TRBV15 to TRBJ2-2, with TRBD2 identical over 9 junction bases. The sequence was collected from an adult who received the AZD1222 COVID-19 vaccine. Specimen: peripheral blood, collected 28 days after the second AZD1222 dose. The nucleotide sequence is given as TGTGCCACCAGCAGGCTAGCGGGAAGCACCGGGGAGCTGTTTTTT. Translated, it gives CATSRLAGSTGELFF.